This is a list of T cell receptor beta chains from one sample in a study of shared T cell receptors in the human thymus. Sequencing used immunoSEQ multiplex PCR; TCRdb keeps in-frame clones, though not all of them. The sample consists of approximately 730,000 clones, approximately 83% of them appearing once. This sample also appeared in a second study, on human thymus T cells.

Sequenced material: thymocytes. These receptors all come from a girl less than two years old with a congenital heart defect. CDR3s include the opening cysteine and the closing phenylalanine or tryptophan. A D gene is named only where the DNA matches it firmly. Where a row states a size, it is once, few, many or the class of an expanded clone; other rows omit it.

j_call d_call clone_size v_call cdr3_nt cdr3_aa
TRBJ1-1 - once TRBV29-1 TGCAGCGCCTCGGGACAACCTGAAGCTTTCTTT CSASGQPEAFF
TRBJ1-2 - - TRBV5-4 TGTGCCAGCAGCTTGCTGGGTATGGGGAGCTATGGCTACACCTTC CASSLLGMGSYGYTF
TRBJ1-4 TRBD1 - TRBV5-1 TGCGCCAGCAGCTTGTGCGGACAGGGAGGGGGGTCTAATGAAAAACTGTTTTTT CASSLCGQGGGSNEKLFF
TRBJ2-1 - - TRBV2 TGTGCCAGCAGAACAGGGTTGACCCTTTTCTACAATGAGCAGTTCTTC CASRTGLTLFYNEQFF
TRBJ1-5 - - TRBV6-5 TGTGCCAGCAGGGGGTGGGGCAGCAATCAGCCCCAGCATTTT CASRGWGSNQPQHF
TRBJ2-7 TRBD2 - TRBV7-3 TGTGCCAGCAGCCCCCAGCGGGGGGCTATTTACGAGCAGTACTTC CASSPQRGAIYEQYF
TRBJ2-7 - - TRBV6-1 TGTGCCAGCAGTGAAGCGCTTCTGGGGGGGCTGGGGGAGCAGTACTTC CASSEALLGGLGEQYF
TRBJ1-5 - - TRBV28 TGTGCCAGCAGTGATAACCGCCCCGGGACAACCAGCAATCAGCCCCAGCATTTT CASSDNRPGTTSNQPQHF
TRBJ1-6 TRBD1 - TRBV6-4 TGTGCCAGCAGTGAAAGCGTGGGACAGGAAAATTCACCCCTCCACTTT CASSESVGQENSPLHF
TRBJ2-7 TRBD1 - TRBV18 TGTGCCAGCTCAAGACAGGGGTCGGGGGAGCAGTACTTC CASSRQGSGEQYF
TRBJ2-1 - - TRBV5-6 TGTGCCAGCAGCTGGGGGAATTTGGGAGGCAATGAGCAGTTCTTC CASSWGNLGGNEQFF
TRBJ1-1 - - TRBV5-1 TGCGCCAGCAGCTTGGTCCGGGACATATCCTCTAACACTGAAGCTTTCTTT CASSLVRDISSNTEAFF
TRBJ1-3 - - TRBV5-6 TGTGCCAGCAGCTTGGGGACTCTAGGAAACACCATATATTTT CASSLGTLGNTIYF
TRBJ2-1 TRBD2 - TRBV4-3 TGCGCCAGCAGCTCCCTGCGGGGGGTAGTATACAATGAGCAGTTCTTC CASSSLRGVVYNEQFF
TRBJ2-3 TRBD2 - TRBV14 TGTGCCAGCAGCCAAGTAACAGCGGGGGGGCCCGATTGGCCCCAGAATACGCAGTATTTT CASSQVTAGGPDWPQNTQYF
TRBJ1-1 TRBD1 - TRBV7-6 TGTGCCAGCAGCTTTGGACAGGGTAACACTGAAGCTTTCTTT CASSFGQGNTEAFF
TRBJ1-5 - - TRBV15 TGTGCCACCAGCAGAGGAGAGCGGGGGGCCAATCAGCCCCAGCATTTT CATSRGERGANQPQHF
TRBJ2-2 TRBD1 - TRBV6-1 TGTGCCAGCAGTGACGGGGACAGGGACGAAAACACCGGGGAGCTGTTTTTT CASSDGDRDENTGELFF
TRBJ1-2 TRBD1 - TRBV6-5 TGTGCCAGCAGTCTACGACAGGGCCTGGGCTACACCTTC CASSLRQGLGYTF
TRBJ2-4 - - TRBV28 TGTGCCAGCGAGCGGACCGATTTAAACATTCAGTACTTC CASERTDLNIQYF
TRBJ1-1 TRBD1 - TRBV5-8 TGTGCCAGCAGCTTGCTTGGGACAGACCAGGAAGCTTTCTTT CASSLLGTDQEAFF
TRBJ2-1 TRBD2 once TRBV4-1 TGCGCCAGCAGACTTGATCGGGAGCGGGGGGCCCAACATGAGCAGTTCTTC CASRLDRERGAQHEQFF
TRBJ2-3 - - TRBV7-6 TGTGCCAGCAGCTTAGCGCGGGGCACAGATACGCAGTATTTT CASSLARGTDTQYF
TRBJ1-5 - - TRBV7-2 TGTGCCAGCAGCTTTGGGACACTAAGGGAATATAGCAATCAGCCCCAGCATTTT CASSFGTLREYSNQPQHF
TRBJ1-3 - - TRBV25-1 TGTGCCAGCAGTGGGACCCTGGACTGTTCTGGAAACACCATATATTTT CASSGTLDCSGNTIYF
TRBJ1-2 TRBD1 - TRBV28 TGTGCCAGCAGTTTAGGGTGGGACAGGGTCGTCCACTATGGCTACACCTTC CASSLGWDRVVHYGYTF
TRBJ1-3 - - TRBV12-5 TGTGCTAGTGGTTTCTTCCCGGGACACCCATTTAGCTCTGGAAACACCATATATTTT CASGFFPGHPFSSGNTIYF
TRBJ2-3 - - TRBV20-1 TGCAGTGCCCCCGGGTTTACGCAGTATTTT CSAPGFTQYF
TRBJ2-5 TRBD1 - TRBV11-2 TGTGCCAGCAGCCTAGACAGGGCTCGGGAAGAGACCCAGTACTTC CASSLDRAREETQYF
TRBJ2-3 - - TRBV29-1 TGCAGCGTTGACGATGCGACAGGCCCCACAGATACGCAGTATTTT CSVDDATGPTDTQYF
TRBJ2-5 TRBD2 - TRBV27 TGTGCCAGCAGTTCTAGCGGGGGCCCGCGGGAGACCCAGTACTTC CASSSSGGPRETQYF
TRBJ1-5 - once TRBV25-1 TGTGCCAGCAGTGAAGGGGCAGGGAGGTTTGGGAGCAATCAGCCCCAGCATTTT CASSEGAGRFGSNQPQHF
TRBJ2-5 TRBD2 - TRBV10-3 TGTGCCATCAGTGAGTGGGGGGGAGGGACCATCATCCAAGAGACCCAGTACTTC CAISEWGGGTIIQETQYF
TRBJ1-1 - - TRBV7-2 TGTGCCAGCAGCTCCAAAACCGGGACAAGCATGAACACTGAAGCTTTCTTT CASSSKTGTSMNTEAFF
TRBJ2-7 TRBD1 - TRBV7-8 TGTGCCAGCAGCTTAGAAGGACAGGGCTACGAGCAGTACTTC CASSLEGQGYEQYF
TRBJ2-7 TRBD1 - TRBV5-1 TGCGCCAGCAGCTTGGACCCCATCTTCACAGGGGGCGAGTGGGGCGAGCAGTACTTC CASSLDPIFTGGEWGEQYF
TRBJ2-1 TRBD2 - TRBV10-3 TGTGCCATCAGTGTACGTCTAGCGGGGGGGCCGTGGAGTGAGCAGTTCTTC CAISVRLAGGPWSEQFF
TRBJ2-4 - - TRBV5-1 TGCGCCAGCAGCACAATGCTTGCCAAAAACATTCAGTACTTC CASSTMLAKNIQYF
TRBJ2-2 TRBD2 - TRBV7-9 TGTGCCAGCAGCCATCTAGCGGGGGCCGCCGGGGAGCTGTTTTTT CASSHLAGAAGELFF
TRBJ2-1 TRBD2 - TRBV6-6 TGTGCCAGCAGTATAGGGACTAGCGGGGCCTTAGAGCAGTTCTTC CASSIGTSGALEQFF
TRBJ2-3 TRBD1 - TRBV2 TGTGCCAGCAGTGATCGTTATGTTAGGCAGGGGGGCACAGATACGCAGTATTTT CASSDRYVRQGGTDTQYF
TRBJ2-3 - - TRBV2 TGTGCCAGCACCATAACTAGATCGGGTGGAGATACGCAGTATTTT CASTITRSGGDTQYF
TRBJ2-4 TRBD2 once TRBV9 TGTGCCAGCAGCGTAGGGCCCTTGGAGGCGGGGGGGCCCAAAAACATTCAGTACTTC CASSVGPLEAGGPKNIQYF
TRBJ2-3 - once TRBV13 TGTGCCAGCAGCTTTCGGCCCGCCGGTGACAGGCCCGATAGCAAAACCGCTAGCACAGATACGCAGTATTTT CASSFRPAGDRPDSKTASTDTQYF
TRBJ1-4 - - TRBV6-1 TGTGCCTCCCGAGGATCTGCAACTAATGAAAAACTGTTTTTT CASRGSATNEKLFF
TRBJ1-1 - - TRBV10-2 TGCGCCAGCAGTTCCCTTCGGGGGGGGAACACTGAAGCTTTCTTT CASSSLRGGNTEAFF
TRBJ1-2 - - TRBV14 TGTGCCAGCAGCCAAGTATCCGGGAGAAACAACGAAGGCTACACCTTC CASSQVSGRNNEGYTF
TRBJ2-2 TRBD1 - TRBV9 TGTGCCAGCAGCCGAATCCTTTTGGGGGACAGCAAGAACACCGGGGAGCTGTTTTTT CASSRILLGDSKNTGELFF
TRBJ1-4 TRBD1 - TRBV5-1 TGCGCCAGCAGCGCGGGACAGGGGGCTTTTGGGGAAAAACTGTTTTTT CASSAGQGAFGEKLFF
TRBJ2-4 TRBD1 - TRBV4-1 TGCGCCAGCAGCCAAATTTTCAGGGGGCTAGCCAAAAACATTCAGTACTTC CASSQIFRGLAKNIQYF
TRBJ1-5 TRBD1 - TRBV5-4 TGTGCCAGCAGCTTGAAGACAGGGGGCTTTCAGCCCCAGCATTTT CASSLKTGGFQPQHF